This T cell receptor (beta chain) is drawn from a study of blood T cell repertoires in COVID-19. Study-wide background: The study drew acute and convalescent COVID-19 samples from the United States, Italy and Spain. Nucleic acid was either cDNA or gDNA, and it came from T cells, B-cell-depleted T cells, or PBMCs.

Cohort allocation depended upon clinical history that participants reported. The trim removed 2 bases at V and 1 base at J, leaving 1 base unmatched. CDR3 length equals 14 residues. From germline, CDR1 is MDHEN and CDR2 SYDVKM. Authors' processing steps: Estimation of nucleated cell counts was performed using reference gene primer amplification. Only in-frame clones appear in the TCRdb table, and some are missing; sequencing was by immunoSEQ multiplex PCR. D and trimming come from the DNA, and the V and J calls and clone size come from that table. The data hold more than 200,000 clones, with 87% observed a single time.

The clonotype originates from a young man in a cohort exposed to, infected with or recovered from COVID-19 (not recorded which). Material: PBMCs or T cells enriched from blood (not recorded which). This chain joins TRBV28 and TRBJ1-1, with 7 bases fitting TRBD1. The CDR3 DNA sequence: TGTGCCAGCAGTTTAACAGGGGCGAACACTGAAGCTTTCTTT. Translating it yields CASSLTGANTEAFF.